One sample yielded the 25 T cell receptor beta chains listed below, sequenced in a study of T-cell memory formation after mild COVID-19. TCRdb processed the 5' RACE reads anew with MiXCR; each CDR3 protein has one entry. Of about 400,000 distinct CDR3 sequences detected, less than 25% appear once; the ten largest clones hold under 15%. Sequenced sample: PBMCs or a T cell subset sorted from them (not recorded which). These receptors were collected from an adult woman who had mild COVID-19 (a few samples of this study predate the infection). Cell type and time point are not known.

The chain is built from TRBV20-1 and TRBJ1-5; D is undetermined. CDR1 is DFQATT, CDR2 SNEGSKA, per germline (reference sequence). This CDR3 is built from 15 residues. V was clipped by 5 bases and J by 1 base, with 15 bases between them. CDR3 DNA: TGCAGTGCTCTCGAGTTGGGGTTGAGCAATCAGCCCCAGCATTTT. Protein: CSALELGLSNQPQHF.

The chain employs TRBV29-1 and TRBJ2-5; D is possibly TRBD1 (7 bases). CDR3 size: 13 residues. The ends were cut back, 7 bases at V and 5 bases at J, with 17 bases in the middle. Germline V lookup: CDR1 SQVTM, CDR2 ANQGSEA. This CDR3 is CSASQGGWETQYF. The CDR3 DNA sequence: TGCAGCGCCAGTCAGGGGGGCTGGGAGACCCAGTACTTC. Full variable domain (missing parts from reference TRBV29-1 and TRBJ2-5): SAVISQKPSRDICQRGTSLTIQCQVDSQVTMMFWYRQQPGQSLTLIATANQGSEATYESGFVIDKFPISRPNLTFSTLTVSNMSPEDSSIYLCSASQGGWETQYFGPGTRLLVL.

This clonotype has only a few counts. This chain joins TRBV24-1 and TRBJ1-2, with 7 bases aligning to TRBD1. The CDR3 is made up of 14 amino acids. Germline V gene sequence: CDR1 KGHDR, CDR2 SFDVKD. J was trimmed by 4 bases and V by 4 bases; bases with no gene match: 5. This chain's CDR3 is CATSDHGQAYGYTF. The DNA of the CDR3 is TGTGCCACCAGTGACCACGGACAGGCCTATGGCTACACCTTC.

This clonotype was seen only a few times. V is TRBV4-1 and J is TRBJ1-5, with a possible D match to TRBD1 (5 bases). Germline loops: CDR1 MGHRA, CDR2 YSYEKL. The ends were cut back, 1 base at V and 6 bases at J, with 10 bases in the middle. The CDR3 is made up of 14 amino acids. The CDR3: CASSQVWGGQPQHF. In nucleotides, the CDR3 is TGCGCCAGCAGCCAAGTGTGGGGGGGTCAGCCCCAGCATTTT.

V and J are TRBV20-1 and TRBJ1-1; D possibly corresponds to TRBD1 (5 bases). The CDR3 is 12 residues long. Per germline, CDR1 DFQATT and CDR2 SNEGSKA (reference sequence). Trimming took 1 base from V and 11 from J, leaving 14 bases between them. In nucleotides, the CDR3 is TGCAGTGCTAGAGGGGATCGGGGGACGGCTTTCTTT. This encodes CSARGDRGTAFF.

In its sample, this clonotype was seen a few times. V gene TRBV5-1 combines with J gene TRBJ2-7; a weak D match, TRBD2 (5 bases). CDR1 is SGHRS, CDR2 YFSETQ, per germline. The V and J ends lost 0 bases and 5 bases respectively, with 15 bases between them. This CDR3 is 15 amino acids long. CDR3 sequence: CASSLASGSANEQYF. The CDR3 region has the DNA TGCGCCAGCAGCTTGGCCTCGGGGAGCGCGAACGAGCAGTACTTC.

The J gene is TRBJ2-7, the V gene TRBV27, with 11 nucleotides matching TRBD2. CDR1 and CDR2 from the germline V gene are MNHEY and SMNVEV (reference sequence). This CDR3 contains 15 residues. The junction had 4 bases not matched to a gene; V was cut back by 3 bases and J by 3 bases. The CDR3 bases are TGTGCCAGCAGTTTTGACACTAGCGGGAGCTACGAGCAGTACTTC. It codes for CASSFDTSGSYEQYF.

V gene TRBV24-1 combines with J gene TRBJ2-3; TRBD2 is a possible D gene (6 bases). The germline V gene has CDR1 KGHDR and CDR2 SFDVKD. V lost 1 base and J lost 3, with 13 bases in between. The CDR3 totals 16 residues. The CDR3: CATSDFRAGRTDTQYF. CDR3 coding DNA: TGTGCCACCAGTGATTTTAGGGCGGGAAGAACAGATACGCAGTATTTT.

The chain recombines TRBV6-5 with TRBJ2-1; D is unresolved. V lost 1 base to trimming and J lost 6 bases, with 7 bases between them. The CDR3 loop spans 13 amino acids. CDR1 is MNHEY and CDR2 is SVGAGI in the germline V gene. The CDR3 sequence: CASSYFGGNEQFF. Here the CDR3 DNA reads TGTGCCAGCAGTTACTTCGGTGGCAATGAGCAGTTCTTC.

This rearrangement joins TRBV7-2 to TRBJ2-3, with a weak D call TRBD2 (6 bases). V shed 6 bases and J shed 6 bases, with 13 bases lying between them. This CDR3 contains 13 residues. Germline assignment: CDR1 SGHTA and CDR2 FQGNSA. The CDR3, as DNA: TGTGCCAGCAGTCGACTAGTGCGGGATACGCAGTATTTT. Translation gives CASSRLVRDTQYF.

This clonotype was seen many times. The chain couples TRBV5-4 to TRBJ2-3, with 12 bases matching TRBD2. The length of the CDR3 is 14 residues. V lost 5 bases, J lost 3 bases, and 1 base stayed unmatched. CDR1 is SGHNT and CDR2 is YYREEE in the germline V gene (reference sequence). The CDR3 bases are TGTGCCAGCAGGACTAGCGGGAGTACAGATACGCAGTATTTT. As protein: CASRTSGSTDTQYF.

About this clonotype itself: No conserved phenylalanine or tryptophan ends this CDR3, so it is likely a read error. This sequence joins TRBV5-1 and TRBJ2-5; D perhaps matches TRBD1 (6 bases). Trimming removed 0 bases at V and 4 bases at J, with 10 bases between. The CDR3 contains 14 residues. Germline CDR1 SGHRS, CDR2 YFSETQ. As DNA, the CDR3 is TGCGCCAGCAGCTTGGTTGGGGGCTTAGAGACCCAGTACCTC. Its protein is CASSLVGGLETQYL.

This rearrangement joins TRBV15 to TRBJ2-7, with no clear D. CDR1 and CDR2 from the germline V gene are LNHNV and YYDKDF (reference sequence). This CDR3 comprises 16 residues. V shed 5 bases and J shed 1 base, with 18 bases lying between them. CDR3 coding DNA: TGTGCCACCAGCCAGAGAGGTGAAGGTGGGTCCTACGAGCAGTACTTC. Its translation is CATSQRGEGGSYEQYF.

The chain carries TRBV5-5 and TRBJ1-4, with 9 bases lining up with TRBD1. The CDR3 has 19 residues. The ends lost 3 bases at V and 3 bases at J; junction bases unmatched: 15. Germline V gives CDR1 SGHKS, CDR2 YYEKEE (reference sequence). DNA of the CDR3: TGTGCCAGCAGCTCTTTGAAGGGACAGGGCGGAGCGCCTAATGAAAAACTGTTTTTT. This codes for CASSSLKGQGGAPNEKLFF.

The chain couples TRBV20-1 to TRBJ1-1; tentatively, D is TRBD1 (5 bases). V gave up 2 bases and J gave up 5 bases, with 15 bases separating them. The CDR3 runs 14 residues. The germline V gene encodes CDR1 DFQATT and CDR2 SNEGSKA (reference sequence). Here the CDR3 DNA reads TGCAGTGCTAGATGGTCTCGGGGGGAGACTGAAGCTTTCTTT. It is translated as CSARWSRGETEAFF.

The gene calls are TRBV18 and TRBJ2-5; 9 bases line up with TRBD2. CDR1 is KGHSH and CDR2 is LQKENI in the germline V gene. V trimming: 1 base; J trimming: 3 bases; junction bases outside the gene matches: 12. The CDR3 totals 18 residues. This CDR3 reads CASSPLPVGLAGKETQYF. CDR3 DNA sequence: TGTGCCAGCTCACCACTCCCCGTAGGCCTAGCGGGAAAAGAGACCCAGTACTTC.

This clonotype was picked up a small number of times. The rearrangement joins TRBV5-6 to TRBJ2-7; D is possibly TRBD2 (5 bases). Germline V gives CDR1 SGHDT, CDR2 YYEEEE. The CDR3 consists of 12 residues. Trimming removed 1 base from V and 10 bases from J, with 12 bases in between. The DNA of the CDR3 is TGTGCCAGCAGCTTGTCGGGGATCCTCCAGTACTTC. Its translation is CASSLSGILQYF.

This clonotype was picked up a small number of times. The chain links TRBV3-1 to TRBJ1-1; no definite D call. Germline V gives CDR1 LGHDT, CDR2 YNNKEL (reference sequence). V dropped 10 bases and J dropped 0 bases, with 12 bases sitting between them. There are 13 residues in the CDR3. CDR3 amino acids: CATTRGLNTEAFF. The CDR3 DNA is TGTGCCACCACGCGGGGTTTGAACACTGAAGCTTTCTTT.

There are a few counts of this clonotype. DNA of the CDR3: TGTGCCAGCAGTTTAGGAACAGGGGGTCAAGAGACCCAGTACTTC. It is translated as CASSLGTGGQETQYF. The chain uses TRBV12-3 or TRBV12-4 and TRBJ2-5; 8 nucleotides align to TRBD1. The CDR3 runs 15 residues. V was clipped by 1 base and J by 2 bases; unmatched bases: 3.

This clonotype was recorded a few times. V usage is TRBV18 and J usage is TRBJ2-5; D unresolved. V lost 3 bases and J lost 5, with 16 bases in between. Germline CDR1 is KGHSH and CDR2 is LQKENI. The CDR3 has 15 residues. The CDR3 sequence: CASSPVRAKEETQYF. The CDR3 nucleotides read TGTGCCAGCTCACCGGTCCGGGCGAAGGAGGAGACCCAGTACTTC.

This chain connects TRBV6-2 or TRBV6-3 to TRBJ1-3; no definite D call. Germline V gene lookup returns CDR1 MNHEY and CDR2 SVGEGT. Trimming took off 6 bases at V and 0 bases at J, with 9 bases between the two ends. This CDR3 is built from 14 residues. The CDR3 DNA sequence: TGTGCCAGCAGCGGACGTACCTCTGGAAACACCATATATTTT. It encodes CASSGRTSGNTIYF.

The CDR3 DNA reads as TGTGCCAGCAGCGTAGGAGGGACAGGGTCCCACGAGCAGTACTTC. This sequence encodes CASSVGGTGSHEQYF. The chain recombines TRBV9 with TRBJ2-7; 9 bases agree with TRBD1. CDR3 length: 15 amino acids. The V gene's germline CDR1 is SGDLS and CDR2 YYNGEE. With V trimmed by 0 bases and J by 5 bases, 6 bases remained unmatched. The whole variable domain, filled in from reference TRBV9 and TRBJ2-7, reads DSGVTQTPKHLITATGQRVTLRCSPRSGDLSVYWYQQSLDQGLQFLIQYYNGEERAKGNILERFSAQQFPDLHSELNLSSLELGDSALYFCASSVGGTGSHEQYFGPGTRLTVT.

The sample holds a few counts of this clonotype. The rearrangement uses TRBV20-1 and TRBJ1-1, with TRBD1 matching 8 bases. The CDR3 extends over 13 amino acids. V dropped 5 bases and J dropped 3; count of bases not matched to a gene: 5. Per the germline V gene, CDR1 is DFQATT and CDR2 is SNEGSKA (reference sequence). Here the CDR3 DNA reads TGCAGTGCTCCGGACAGGGTCTACACTGAAGCTTTCTTT. Its protein product is CSAPDRVYTEAFF.

This chain links TRBV6-5 with TRBJ2-7; TRBD1 matches at 11 bases. V lost 9 bases and J lost 0; bases outside the gene matches: 7. Germline V gene lookup returns CDR1 MNHEY and CDR2 SVGAGI. The CDR3 contains 15 residues. The CDR3 loop is CASNPGTGGSYEQYF. The DNA of the CDR3 is TGTGCCAGTAATCCCGGGACAGGGGGCTCCTACGAGCAGTACTTC.

The chain is built from TRBV20-1 and TRBJ1-5; tentatively, D is TRBD1 (6 bases). The CDR3 is made up of 13 amino acids. CDR1 is DFQATT and CDR2 is SNEGSKA in the germline V gene (reference sequence). Trimming left V 2 bases short and J 2 bases short, with 7 bases between. CDR3 residues: CSARKGGNQPQHF. CDR3 sequence (DNA): TGCAGTGCTAGAAAGGGGGGCAATCAGCCCCAGCATTTT.